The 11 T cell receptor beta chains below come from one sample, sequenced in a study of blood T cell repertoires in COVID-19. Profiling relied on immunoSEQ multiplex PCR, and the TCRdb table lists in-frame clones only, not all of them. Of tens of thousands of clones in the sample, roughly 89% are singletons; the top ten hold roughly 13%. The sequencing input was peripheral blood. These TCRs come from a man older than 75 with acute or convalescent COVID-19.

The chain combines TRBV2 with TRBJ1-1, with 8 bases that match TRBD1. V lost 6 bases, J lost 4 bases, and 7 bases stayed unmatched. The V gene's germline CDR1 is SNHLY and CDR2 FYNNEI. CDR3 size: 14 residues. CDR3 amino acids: CASSSTGAGTEAFF. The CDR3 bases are TGTGCCAGCAGCTCGACAGGGGCGGGCACTGAAGCTTTCTTT.

The CDR3 loop is CASSQSWRADNQPQHF. The CDR3 DNA sequence: TGTGCCAGCAGCCAATCGTGGCGGGCTGACAATCAGCCCCAGCATTTT. V gene TRBV16 combines with J gene TRBJ1-5, with D hard to call. The CDR3 contains 16 residues. Germline CDR1 reads KGHSY; CDR2 reads FQNENV. Trimming shortened V by 0 bases and J by 3 bases, and 12 bases separated the two germline ends.

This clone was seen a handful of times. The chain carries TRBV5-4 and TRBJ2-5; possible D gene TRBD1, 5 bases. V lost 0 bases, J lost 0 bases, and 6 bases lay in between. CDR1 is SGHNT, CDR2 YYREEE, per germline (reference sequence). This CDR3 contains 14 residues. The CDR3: CASSLAGHQETQYF. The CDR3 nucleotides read TGTGCCAGCAGCTTGGCAGGGCACCAAGAGACCCAGTACTTC.

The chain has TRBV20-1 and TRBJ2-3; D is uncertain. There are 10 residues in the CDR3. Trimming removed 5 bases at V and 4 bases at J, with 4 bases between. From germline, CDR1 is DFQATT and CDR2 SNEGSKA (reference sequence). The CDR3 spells CSAGPDTQYF. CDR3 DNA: TGCAGTGCTGGGCCAGATACGCAGTATTTT.

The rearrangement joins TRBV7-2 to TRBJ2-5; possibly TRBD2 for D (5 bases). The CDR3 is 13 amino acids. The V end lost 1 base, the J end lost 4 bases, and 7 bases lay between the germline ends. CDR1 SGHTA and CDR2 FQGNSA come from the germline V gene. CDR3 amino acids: CASSLDAGETQYF. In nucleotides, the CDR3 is TGTGCCAGCAGCTTAGATGCGGGAGAGACCCAGTACTTC. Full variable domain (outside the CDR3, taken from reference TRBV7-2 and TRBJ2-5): GAGVSQSPSNKVTEKGKDVELRCDPISGHTALYWYRQSLGQGLEFLIYFQGNSAPDKSGLPSDRFSAERTGGSVSTLTIQRTQQEDSAVYLCASSLDAGETQYFGPGTRLLVL.

The CDR3 reads CASSEGGVSSYNSPLHF. Written as DNA, the CDR3 is TGCGCCAGCAGCGAAGGGGGCGTAAGCTCCTATAATTCACCCCTCCACTTT. This rearrangement joins TRBV5-1 to TRBJ1-6, with 7 bases identical to TRBD1. CDR1 SGHRS and CDR2 YFSETQ come from the germline V gene. V was pared by 4 bases and J by 0 bases, with 7 bases of the junction left unmatched. This CDR3 contains 17 residues.

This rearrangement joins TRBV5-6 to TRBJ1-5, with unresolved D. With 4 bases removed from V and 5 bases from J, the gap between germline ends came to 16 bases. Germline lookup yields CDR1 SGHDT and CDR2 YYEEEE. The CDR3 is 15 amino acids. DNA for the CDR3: TGTGCCAGCAGCCCTTTTCCGGGAGGCGATCAGCCCCAGCATTTT. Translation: CASSPFPGGDQPQHF.

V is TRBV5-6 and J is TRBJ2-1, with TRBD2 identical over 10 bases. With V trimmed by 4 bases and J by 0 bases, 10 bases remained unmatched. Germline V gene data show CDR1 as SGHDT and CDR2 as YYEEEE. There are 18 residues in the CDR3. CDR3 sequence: CASSLEGAGGSSYNEQFF. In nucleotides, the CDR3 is TGTGCCAGCAGCCTGGAGGGAGCGGGGGGGAGCTCCTACAATGAGCAGTTCTTC. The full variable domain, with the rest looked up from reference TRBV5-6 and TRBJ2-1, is DAGVTQSPTHLIKTRGQQVTLRCSPKSGHDTVSWYQQALGQGPQFIFQYYEEEERQRGNFPDRFSGHQFPNYSSELNVNALLLGDSALYLCASSLEGAGGSSYNEQFFGPGTRLTVL.

The CDR3 loop reads CASSGPGQGAEAFF. Here the CDR3 DNA reads TGTGCCAGCAGCGGACCGGGACAGGGGGCTGAAGCTTTCTTT. This sequence joins TRBV9 and TRBJ1-1; 11 bases are a match to TRBD1. In germline, CDR1 is SGDLS, CDR2 YYNGEE. With 3 bases clipped from V and 6 bases from J, the junction kept 4 bases outside the gene matches. The CDR3 consists of 14 residues.

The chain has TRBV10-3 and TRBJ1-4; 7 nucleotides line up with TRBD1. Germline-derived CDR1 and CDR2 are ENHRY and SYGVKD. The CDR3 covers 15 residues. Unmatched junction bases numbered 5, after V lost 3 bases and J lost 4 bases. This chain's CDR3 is CAISEGGAFNEKLFF. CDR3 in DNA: TGTGCCATCAGTGAAGGGGGCGCGTTTAATGAAAAACTGTTTTTT.

The CDR3 sequence is CASSQDGARGPYNEQFF. CDR3 nucleotides: TGTGCCAGCAGCCAAGATGGAGCGAGGGGGCCTTACAATGAGCAGTTCTTC. The chain recombines TRBV3-1 (or the pseudogene TRBV3-2) with TRBJ2-1; TRBD1 matches at 7 bases. The ends lost 0 bases at V and 4 bases at J; junction bases unmatched: 9. This CDR3 comprises 17 residues. Germline CDR1 reads LGHDT; CDR2 reads YNNKEL (reference sequence).